This T cell receptor (beta chain) was captured by sequencing in a study of blood T cell repertoires in COVID-19. At the level of the study: T cells, B-cell-depleted T cells, or PBMCs supplied cDNA or gDNA.

The V and J ends lost 7 bases and 0 bases respectively, with 22 bases between them. Germline V gives CDR1 MDHEN, CDR2 SYDVKM. This CDR3 spans 18 amino acids. Using immunoSEQ multiplex PCR, the repertoire was profiled, and TCRdb retains in-frame clones only, with some absent. The sample shows about 110,000 clones, about two thirds of them seen only once. The sequenced sample was peripheral blood. This receptor was identified in a middle-aged woman with acute or convalescent COVID-19. V and J are TRBV28 and TRBJ1-5; TRBD1 might be the D (6 bases). CDR3 sequence (DNA): TGTGCCAGCACCGGTTTAGGCGGGCGGACAGTTAGCAATCAGCCCCAGCATTTT. Amino acid sequence: CASTGLGGRTVSNQPQHF.